This T cell receptor (beta chain) was found in a study of a mutant IDH1 vaccine in newly diagnosed glioma. The wider study: Treated patients, around 60% male and about 38% female, averaged approximately 40 years of age.

General observations from the study: Immune responses arising from the vaccine appeared in around 93% of patients. With respect to changes in top peripheral T cell clonotypes, pseudoprogression seemed unrelated.

Libraries were prepared by immunoSEQ multiplex PCR; TCRdb keeps only in-frame clonotypes and omits some of them. The sample contains roughly 46,000 clones, roughly 90% of which appear only once. Regarding this clone: The antigen is undetermined.

Documented time point: baseline, week 1 (first vaccination visit). Sample treatment: pre-vaccination baseline after standard-of-care therapy. Each of the donors came in with new WHO grade 3 or 4 astrocytomas that were IDH1-mutant and ATRX-lost. This TCR was recovered from a man aged 40-50 years with glioma. Material: PBMCs, obtained from a glioma patient treated with radiotherapy, temozolomide or both.

The CDR3 DNA is TGTGCCATCAGTGCAGCGGCAGATACGCAGTATTTT. Its translation is CAISAAADTQYF. This chain connects TRBV10-3 to TRBJ2-3; possible D gene TRBD2, 5 bases. The CDR3 is 12 amino acids. Germline CDR1 reads ENHRY; CDR2 reads SYGVKD. Trimming left V 4 bases short and J 4 bases short, with 6 bases between.